This TCR beta chain was recorded in a study of blood T cell repertoires in COVID-19. Looking at the study overall: The origin of the acute and convalescent COVID-19 samples was the United States, Italy and Spain.

Germline loops: CDR1 KGHDR, CDR2 SFDVKD. This CDR3 region has 13 residues. Trimming took 2 bases from V and 3 from J, leaving 6 bases between them. The table lists this clone with a count of one. Original processing methods: Estimated nucleated cell counts came from reference gene primer amplification. Some clones are missing from TCRdb's copy, which holds only in-frame ones; the method was immunoSEQ multiplex PCR. That table furnishes V, J and clone size, whereas the DNA furnished D and trimming. The top ten hold around 4.5% of the sample, which has roughly 250,000 clones, approximately 85% seen once. Self-reported history from a screening survey and questionnaire set each donor's cohort.

The sequence came from a woman aged 25 to 45 who had recovered from COVID-19. Sequencing input: PBMCs or T cells enriched from blood (not recorded which). The gene calls are TRBV24-1 and TRBJ2-5, with TRBD1 as a possible D gene (5 bases). CDR3 nucleotide sequence: TGTGCCACCAGTGATTCAGGGAAAGAGACCCAGTACTTC. The encoded protein is CATSDSGKETQYF.